These 25 T cell receptor beta chains were all obtained from the same sample, sequenced in a study of regulatory T cells in long-lasting Graves disease. As to time point: persistent/refractory GD, antithyroid drugs over 5 years with positive TRAb. PBMC RNA served as the TCR library source. The authors built TCR beta libraries using iRepertoire HTBI primers and Arm-PCR of CDR3 regions. TCRdb re-called the multiplex PCR reads with MiXCR, one entry per CDR3 protein. Among about 470,000 distinct CDR3 sequences listed, less than 25% were seen once. This specimen consisted of peripheral blood mononuclear cells (PBMCs), obtained when the disease was refractory, from a patient treated with antithyroid drugs. Receptors were obtained from a female donor with Graves disease.

This clonotype showed up many times. The chain is built from TRBV6-1 and TRBJ1-4, with D tentatively TRBD1 (6 bases). The V end lost 6 bases, the J end lost 7 bases, and 21 bases lay between the germline ends. The CDR3 consists of 16 residues. Germline values: CDR1 MNHNS, CDR2 SASEGT. CDR3 in amino acids: CASRKTLTGLFEKLFF. CDR3 nucleotides: TGTGCCAGCAGGAAGACCCTGACAGGACTGTTTGAAAAACTGTTTTTT.

There are many counts of this clonotype. CDR3 DNA sequence: TGTGCCAGCAGCTTAGGAACGGGCGGGGGTGAAAAACTGTTTTTT. Protein sequence: CASSLGTGGGEKLFF. J is TRBJ1-4 and V is TRBV13; possible D gene TRBD1, 5 bases. The germline CDR1 and CDR2 sequences are PRHDT and FYEKMQ (reference sequence). V lost 0 bases to trimming and J lost 7 bases, with 12 bases between them. This CDR3 has 15 amino acids. The full variable domain, rest sourced from reference TRBV13 and TRBJ1-4, is AAGVIQSPRHLIKEKRETATLKCYPIPRHDTVYWYQQGPGQDPQFLISFYEKMQSDKGSIPDRFSAQQFSDYHSELNMSSLELGDSALYFCASSLGTGGGEKLFFGSGTQLSVL.

This clonotype has just a few counts. The chain joins TRBV18 to TRBJ2-7, with 11 bases fitting TRBD2. Germline V gene sequence: CDR1 KGHSH, CDR2 LQKENI. The CDR3 runs to 15 residues. V trimming: 1 base; J trimming: 5 bases; junction bases outside the gene matches: 4. The CDR3 DNA follows: TGTGCCAGCTCACCACGGCTAGCGGGAGGAGACGAGCAGTACTTC. Residues: CASSPRLAGGDEQYF.

This clonotype was counted only a few times. CDR3 loop: CASSVRGLHTGELFF. CDR3 nucleotide sequence: TGTGCCAGCAGCGTCAGGGGGCTTCACACCGGGGAGCTGTTTTTT. V gene TRBV7-2 combines with J gene TRBJ2-2; 8 bases match TRBD1. Unmatched junction bases numbered 5, after V lost 5 bases and J lost 3 bases. Germline CDR1 and CDR2: SGHTA and FQGNSA. This CDR3 region has 15 residues.

With regard to this clonotype: With only one base between it and a far larger clone, this is likely a read error. V gene TRBV28 combines with J gene TRBJ2-7, with unresolved D. This CDR3 is 10 amino acids long. CDR1 is MDHEN, CDR2 SYDVKM, per germline. CDR3 nucleotides: TGTGCCAGCAGCGGCTACGAGGAGTACTTC. Translation gives CASSGYEEYF.

The chain joins TRBV29-1 to TRBJ2-3, with 8 nucleotides matching TRBD2. V trimming: 3 bases; J trimming: 2 bases; junction bases outside the gene matches: 1. Germline V gene sequence: CDR1 SQVTM, CDR2 ANQGSEA. The CDR3 runs 13 residues. CDR3: CSVDSGITDTQYF. The CDR3 nucleotides read TGCAGCGTTGATAGCGGGATCACAGATACGCAGTATTTT.

This clonotype has ten or more counts. This CDR3 reads CASDRGRSYEQYF. The CDR3 region has the DNA TGTGCCAGCGACAGGGGGCGAAGCTACGAGCAGTACTTC. J is TRBJ2-7 and V is TRBV6-1; 10 bases line up with TRBD1. CDR1 is MNHNS, CDR2 SASEGT, per germline. CDR3 length equals 13 residues. Trimming at V came to 8 bases and at J to 3 bases, leaving 4 bases not matched to a gene.

This chain uses TRBV5-5 with TRBJ2-3, with 7 bases fitting TRBD2. The CDR3 consists of 13 residues. V lost 0 bases to trimming and J lost 12 bases; unmatched junction nucleotides: 7. Per germline, CDR1 SGHKS and CDR2 YYEKEE (reference sequence). CDR3 sequence reads: CASSLALADVQYF. In DNA, the CDR3 is TGTGCCAGCAGCTTGGCGCTAGCGGATGTTCAGTATTTT.

The table lists this clonotype with a few counts. V gene TRBV7-2 combines with J gene TRBJ1-3; D is undetermined. V was trimmed by 2 bases and J by 4 bases, leaving 12 bases between them. Germline values: CDR1 SGHTA, CDR2 FQGNSA. The CDR3 has 15 amino acids. In nucleotides, the CDR3 is TGTGCCAGCAGCTTACGCGCGGGAAGAGGAAACACCATATATTTT. This codes for CASSLRAGRGNTIYF.

This clonotype was recorded a few times. The V gene is TRBV5-1, the J gene TRBJ2-7, with 7 bases fitting TRBD2. After removal of 2 bases from V and 7 bases from J, the junction contained 12 bases not matched to a gene. The CDR3 is 15 amino acids. CDR1 is SGHRS, CDR2 YFSETQ, per germline. The CDR3 nucleotides are TGCGCCAGCAGCTTACCTTCTAGCGGAGCCTGGGAGCAGTACTTC. Translation gives CASSLPSSGAWEQYF. The variable domain in full, completed from reference TRBV5-1 and TRBJ2-7, reads KAGVTQTPRYLIKTRGQQVTLSCSPISGHRSVSWYQQTPGQGLQFLFEYFSETQRNKGNFPGRFSGRQFSNSRSEMNVSTLELGDSALYLCASSLPSSGAWEQYFGPGTRLTVT.

This clonotype appeared a few times. V gene TRBV25-1 combines with J gene TRBJ2-1; 8 bases are a match to TRBD2. The germline gives CDR1 MGHDK, CDR2 SYGVNS. V dropped 3 bases and J dropped 4; count of bases not matched to a gene: 11. There are 17 residues in the CDR3. The CDR3 spells CASSDSTAGVGYNEQFF. The CDR3 bases are TGTGCCAGCAGTGATTCCACAGCGGGGGTGGGATACAATGAGCAGTTCTTC.

This clonotype was recorded a few times. The chain links TRBV6-5 to TRBJ1-6; the D gene is possibly TRBD1 (5 bases). The CDR3 extends over 17 amino acids. CDR1 is MNHEY, CDR2 SVGAGI, per germline. V dropped 0 bases and J dropped 5 bases, with 14 bases sitting between them. CDR3 amino acids: CASSYSIQALHNSPLHF. The DNA for the CDR3 is TGTGCCAGCAGTTACTCGATACAGGCACTCCATAATTCACCCCTCCACTTT.

This clonotype was recorded a few times. A read error is likely here: a far larger clone is one base away. V is TRBV27 and J is TRBJ2-5; D not resolved. With 2 bases removed from V and 1 base from J, the gap between germline ends came to 5 bases. This CDR3 contains 13 residues. Looked up from germline, CDR1 is MNHEY and CDR2 is SMNVEV (reference sequence). CDR3 sequence: CASSLDIQETQYF. The CDR3, as DNA: TGTGCCAGCAGTTTAGACATCCAAGAGACCCAGTACTTC.

There are a few counts of this clonotype. V is TRBV9 and J is TRBJ2-4; possibly TRBD1 or TRBD2 for D (5 bases each). This CDR3 is 16 amino acids long. Germline loops: CDR1 SGDLS, CDR2 YYNGEE. V was clipped by 0 bases and J by 1 base, with 11 bases between them. The CDR3 DNA reads as TGTGCCAGCAGCGTAGGGGACCCCGGGGCCAAAAACATTCAGTACTTC. It is translated as CASSVGDPGAKNIQYF.

Comment on this clonotype: It may be a read error: a sequence one base away is much more abundant. The V call is TRBV27, the J call TRBJ1-1; D possibly corresponds to TRBD1 (5 bases). The length of the CDR3 is 13 residues. Germline CDR1 is MNHEY and CDR2 is SMNVEV (reference sequence). The DNA of the CDR3 is TGTGCCAGCAGTTTAGTGGGGCGAACTGAAACTTTCTTT. It specifies CASSLVGRTETFF.

This clonotype was recorded a few times. The V and J genes are TRBV7-6 and TRBJ1-1; D gene uncertain. The germline gives CDR1 SGHVS, CDR2 FNYEAQ. This CDR3 has 14 amino acids. With 1 base removed from V and 1 base from J, the gap between germline ends came to 7 bases. CDR3 region: CASSLDLQNTEAFF. CDR3 nucleotides: TGTGCCAGCAGCTTAGACCTCCAGAACACTGAAGCTTTCTTT.

This clonotype was found many times. The DNA of the CDR3 is TGTGCCAGCAGTTTGGGACAGGGGGCATATCAGCCCCAGCATTTT. Translated, it gives CASSLGQGAYQPQHF. The chain combines TRBV12-3 or TRBV12-4 with TRBJ1-5; 12 nucleotides align to TRBD1. The CDR3 is 15 amino acids. V lost 3 bases, J lost 5 bases, and 2 bases stayed unmatched.

This clonotype has a count of ten or more. The chain employs TRBV7-2 and TRBJ2-7; D is undetermined. The V end lost 5 bases, the J end lost 5 bases, and 16 bases lay between the germline ends. Germline assignment: CDR1 SGHTA and CDR2 FQGNSA. CDR3 length: 14 residues. The CDR3 bases are TGTGCCAGCAGCCTCGCCGGAGAGTTTAACGAGCAGTACTTC. It codes for CASSLAGEFNEQYF.

A few counts support this clonotype. This chain connects TRBV19 to TRBJ2-2, with a tentative D call TRBD2 (5 bases). This CDR3 is 17 amino acids long. CDR1 and CDR2 (germline): LNHDA, SQIVND (reference sequence). Deletions cut 6 bases from V and 6 bases from J, with 23 bases between. The CDR3 sequence: CASRAVGGQEGSGELFF. The CDR3 DNA reads as TGTGCCAGTAGGGCTGTGGGCGGGCAGGAAGGATCCGGGGAGCTGTTTTTT.

The chain has TRBV29-1 and TRBJ2-7, with no clear D. Germline CDR1 and CDR2: SQVTM and ANQGSEA. This CDR3 has 11 amino acids. The V end lost 7 bases, the J end lost 4 bases, and 11 bases lay between the germline ends. The CDR3 protein is CSGGKAYEQYF. CDR3 DNA: TGCAGCGGGGGAAAGGCATACGAGCAGTACTTC.

This clonotype appeared a single time. J is TRBJ2-1 and V is TRBV4-1; TRBD2 aligns across 8 bases. The V gene end was trimmed by 0 bases and the J gene end by 9 bases; junction bases not matched to a gene: 7. The CDR3 loop spans 15 amino acids. The germline V gene encodes CDR1 MGHRA and CDR2 YSYEKL. Here the CDR3 reads CASSQDGGRQAEQFF. CDR3 nucleotide sequence: TGCGCCAGCAGCCAAGACGGCGGGAGGCAGGCTGAGCAGTTCTTC.

The rearrangement uses TRBV7-2 and TRBJ2-2; no reliable D call. CDR3 length: 16 amino acids. Germline CDR1 reads SGHTA; CDR2 reads FQGNSA. Trimming pared 4 bases from V and 1 base from J, leaving 13 bases between. The CDR3 DNA reads as TGTGCCAGCAGCTCATACAGCGCGGTGAACACCGGGGAGCTGTTTTTT. Protein sequence: CASSSYSAVNTGELFF.

The chain couples TRBV6-2 or TRBV6-3 to TRBJ1-4, with D maybe TRBD1 (5 bases). This CDR3 comprises 14 residues. V lost 4 bases and J lost 11, with 17 bases in between. CDR1 is MNHEY and CDR2 is SVGEGT in the germline V gene. CDR3 protein: CASSSDRGSGKLFF. The CDR3 DNA reads TGTGCCAGCAGTTCCGACAGAGGATCGGGGAAACTGTTTTTT.

There are many counts of this clonotype. The chain uses TRBV7-9 and TRBJ2-7; 9 bases line up with TRBD1. The CDR3 is made up of 16 amino acids. Trimming removed 5 bases from V and 4 bases from J; junction bases left unmatched: 12. Germline lookup yields CDR1 SEHNR and CDR2 FQNEAQ (reference sequence). CDR3: CASSVQPGTGPYEQYF. In DNA form, the CDR3 reads TGTGCCAGCAGCGTACAACCCGGGACAGGGCCTTACGAGCAGTACTTC. The entire variable domain, with the rest obtained from reference TRBV7-9 and TRBJ2-7, is as follows: DTGVSQNPRHKITKRGQNVTFRCDPISEHNRLYWYRQTLGQGPEFLTYFQNEAQLEKSRLLSDRFSAERPKGSFSTLEIQRTEQGDSAMYLCASSVQPGTGPYEQYFGPGTRLTVT.

This clonotype was counted many times. The rearrangement joins TRBV30 to TRBJ1-5; no reliable D call. V lost 3 bases and J 1 base, leaving 13 bases between the germline ends. Germline-derived CDR1 and CDR2 are GTSNPN and SVGIG (reference sequence). This CDR3 is 15 amino acids long. CDR3 loop: CAWRSKGLSNQPQHF. For the CDR3, the DNA is TGTGCCTGGAGGTCGAAGGGCCTAAGCAATCAGCCCCAGCATTTT.